This T cell receptor (beta chain) was profiled in a study of cytomegalovirus exposure and HLA in healthy donors. Study-level results: Published work reported that the classifier diagnosed cytomegalovirus status with high specificity and sensitivity. Solely CMV serostatus was available to characterize immune exposure.

Remarks on this clone: Antigen unknown.

With 2 bases clipped from V and 8 bases from J, the junction kept 2 bases outside the gene matches. The CDR3 spans 13 residues. The germline V gene has CDR1 SGHTA and CDR2 FQGTGA. The study ran its PCR with 60 Vbeta and 13 Jbeta primers. In the source study's methods: A later analysis counted tens of millions of unique TCR beta chains, about 10 million shared. This table comes from immunoSEQ multiplex PCR, and its TCRdb copy is limited to in-frame clones, with some not included. Clone size and V and J calls were adopted from that table, with D and trimming inferred from the DNA. The sample lists about 210,000 clones; approximately 80% were seen once.

The gene calls are TRBV7-3 and TRBJ1-5; 8 positions agree with TRBD1. This TCR was recovered from a young woman in good health and CMV-seropositive. The specimen sequenced was PBMCs. CDR3 sequence reads: CASSLGTGEPQHF. DNA of the CDR3: TGTGCCAGCAGCTTAGGGACAGGAGAGCCCCAGCATTTT.